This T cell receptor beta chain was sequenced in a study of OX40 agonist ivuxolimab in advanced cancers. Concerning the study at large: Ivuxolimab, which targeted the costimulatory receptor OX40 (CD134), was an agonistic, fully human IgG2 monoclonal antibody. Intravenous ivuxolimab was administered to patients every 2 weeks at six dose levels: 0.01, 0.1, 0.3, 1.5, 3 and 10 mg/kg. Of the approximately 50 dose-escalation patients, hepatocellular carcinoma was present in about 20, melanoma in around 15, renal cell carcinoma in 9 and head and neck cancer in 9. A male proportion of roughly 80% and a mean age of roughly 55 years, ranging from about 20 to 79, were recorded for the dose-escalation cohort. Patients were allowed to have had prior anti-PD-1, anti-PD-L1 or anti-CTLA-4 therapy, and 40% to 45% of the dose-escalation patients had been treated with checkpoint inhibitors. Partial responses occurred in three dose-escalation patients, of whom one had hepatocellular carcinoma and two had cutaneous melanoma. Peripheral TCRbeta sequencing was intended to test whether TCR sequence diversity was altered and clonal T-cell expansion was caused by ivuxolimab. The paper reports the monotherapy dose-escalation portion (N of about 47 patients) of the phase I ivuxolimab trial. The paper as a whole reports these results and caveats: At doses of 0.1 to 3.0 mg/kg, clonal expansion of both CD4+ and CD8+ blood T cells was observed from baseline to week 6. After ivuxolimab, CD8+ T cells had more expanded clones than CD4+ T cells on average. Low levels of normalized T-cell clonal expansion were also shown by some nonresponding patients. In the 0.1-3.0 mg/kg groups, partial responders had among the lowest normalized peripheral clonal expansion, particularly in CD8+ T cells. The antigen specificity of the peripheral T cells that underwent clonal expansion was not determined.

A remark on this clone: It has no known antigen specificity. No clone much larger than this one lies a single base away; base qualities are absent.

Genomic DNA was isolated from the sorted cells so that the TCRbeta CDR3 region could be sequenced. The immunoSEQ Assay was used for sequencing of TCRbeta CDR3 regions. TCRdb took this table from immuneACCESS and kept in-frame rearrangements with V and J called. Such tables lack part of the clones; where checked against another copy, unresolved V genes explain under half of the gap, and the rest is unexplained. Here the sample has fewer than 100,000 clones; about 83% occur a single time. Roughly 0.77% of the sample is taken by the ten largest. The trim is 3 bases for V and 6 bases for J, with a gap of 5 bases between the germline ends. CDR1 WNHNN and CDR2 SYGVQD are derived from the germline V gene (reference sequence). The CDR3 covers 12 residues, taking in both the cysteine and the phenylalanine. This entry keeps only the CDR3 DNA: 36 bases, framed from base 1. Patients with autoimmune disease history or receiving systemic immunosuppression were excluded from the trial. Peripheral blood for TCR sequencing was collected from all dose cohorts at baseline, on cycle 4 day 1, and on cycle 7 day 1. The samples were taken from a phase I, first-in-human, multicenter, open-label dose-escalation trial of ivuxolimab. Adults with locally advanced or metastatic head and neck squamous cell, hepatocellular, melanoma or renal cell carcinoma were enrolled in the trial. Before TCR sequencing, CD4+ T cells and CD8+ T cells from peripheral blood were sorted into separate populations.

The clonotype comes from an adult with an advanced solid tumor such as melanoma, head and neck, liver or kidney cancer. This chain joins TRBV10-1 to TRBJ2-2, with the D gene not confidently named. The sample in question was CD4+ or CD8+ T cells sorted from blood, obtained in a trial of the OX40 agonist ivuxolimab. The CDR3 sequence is CASSESPGELFF. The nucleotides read TGCGCCAGCAGTGAAAGTCCCGGGGAGCTGTTTTTT.